This is a list of T cell receptor beta chains from one sample in a study of blood T cell repertoires in COVID-19. Libraries were prepared by immunoSEQ multiplex PCR; TCRdb keeps only in-frame clonotypes and omits some of them. The sample includes under 200,000 clones, 70% to 90% of them seen just once. The sample was peripheral blood. Every receptor here comes from a woman aged 60 to 75 with COVID-19, enrolled during active disease. Both conserved end residues are part of each CDR3. D genes are given only for firm matches. Expanded clones get a size class; other rows say once, few or many, or leave the size out.

length | J | size | D | V | DNA | CDR3
14 | TRBJ2-5 | . | . | TRBV7-9 | TGTGCCAGCAGCTTAGTACAGGGTGGAGAGACCCAGTACTTC | CASSLVQGGETQYF
16 | TRBJ1-1 | . | TRBD1 | TRBV5-1 | TGCGCCAGCAGCTTGGGGCTCAGGGGGCTTAACACTGAAGCTTTCTTT | CASSLGLRGLNTEAFF
14 | TRBJ2-1 | . | TRBD1 | TRBV7-2 | TGTGCCAGCAGCCCAAGACAGGGGCCGGATGAGCAGTTCTTC | CASSPRQGPDEQFF
16 | TRBJ2-7 | . | TRBD2 | TRBV5-4 | TGTGCCAGCAGCGAGGGACTAGCGGGAGTCGGGTACGAGCAGTACTTC | CASSEGLAGVGYEQYF
13 | TRBJ2-1 | . | . | TRBV15 | TGTGCCACCAGCAGAGACCCCCGCGATGAGCAGTTCTTC | CATSRDPRDEQFF
14 | TRBJ1-2 | . | TRBD1 | TRBV6-1 | TGTGCCAGCAGTGAAGCGAAGGGGGCGCGCGGCTACACCTTC | CASSEAKGARGYTF
19 | TRBJ2-4 | . | . | TRBV15 | TGTGCCACCAGCAGGCTCCAAAGGCAGAGTAGACTAGCCAAAAACATTCAGTACTTC | CATSRLQRQSRLAKNIQYF
13 | TRBJ2-1 | . | . | TRBV3-1/TRBV3-2 | TGTGCCAGCAGACAACCTTCCTCCAATGAGCAGTTCTTC | CASRQPSSNEQFF
14 | TRBJ1-4 | few | . | TRBV19 | TGTGCCAGTAGTATATGGGGAGCTAATGAAAAACTGTTTTTT | CASSIWGANEKLFF
21 | TRBJ1-2 | few | . | TRBV7-6 | TGTGCCAGCAGCCTCCCTCAAGGGGGGGACGTTCGGGACGCTGGAGACTATGGCTACACCTTC | CASSLPQGGDVRDAGDYGYTF
14 | TRBJ2-1 | . | . | TRBV5-4 | TGTGCCAGCAGCTTGGGCAACTATAGAAATGAGCAGTTCTTC | CASSLGNYRNEQFF
14 | TRBJ1-5 | . | . | TRBV19 | TGTGCCAGTAGCCCGGGGGGTTCTAATCAGCCCCAGCATTTT | CASSPGGSNQPQHF
17 | TRBJ2-3 | . | TRBD2 | TRBV19 | TGTGCCTCCCAAGCGAGGCGGGAGGTACGGGGCACAGATACGCAGTATTTT | CASQARREVRGTDTQYF
15 | TRBJ2-3 | . | TRBD2 | TRBV5-4 | TGTGCCAGCAGCTTGAGCGGGAGGGCCACAGATACGCAGTATTTT | CASSLSGRATDTQYF
13 | TRBJ1-4 | . | . | TRBV7-3 | TGTGCCAGCAGCTTAGAGGCTAATGAAAAACTGTTTTTT | CASSLEANEKLFF
16 | TRBJ2-1 | once | TRBD1 | TRBV24-1 | TGTGCCACCAGTGATTTACAGGGGGCTCGGAACAATGAGCAGTTCTTC | CATSDLQGARNNEQFF
15 | TRBJ1-5 | . | TRBD1 | TRBV19 | TGTGCCAGTAGCTGGGACAGGGTGAGCAATCAGCCCCAGCATTTT | CASSWDRVSNQPQHF
13 | TRBJ2-7 | few | TRBD1 | TRBV10-2 | TGCGCCAGCAGTGAGGGACAGGCCTACGAGCAGTACTTC | CASSEGQAYEQYF
15 | TRBJ2-3 | . | . | TRBV5-1 | TGCGCCAGCAGCTTGTTTGCTAGCGGCACAGATACGCAGTATTTT | CASSLFASGTDTQYF
15 | TRBJ1-1 | . | . | TRBV19 | TGTGCCAGTAGTATTAAGCGCCCCTTAGGAACTGAAGCTTTCTTT | CASSIKRPLGTEAFF
17 | TRBJ2-1 | . | TRBD2 | TRBV11-3 | TGTGCCAGCAGCTCTAGACTAGCGGGGAGCTCCTACAATGAGCAGTTCTTC | CASSSRLAGSSYNEQFF
13 | TRBJ1-2 | . | . | TRBV5-4 | TGTGCCAGCAGCTTTGGGGGGAAGGCTGGCTACACCTTC | CASSFGGKAGYTF
12 | TRBJ2-1 | . | . | TRBV28 | TGTGCCAGCAGTCCTAGCGACAATGAGCAGTTCTTC | CASSPSDNEQFF
15 | TRBJ1-2 | . | . | TRBV11-2 | TGTGCCAGCAGCTTAGGTGTCAGTACAAACTATGGCTACACCTTC | CASSLGVSTNYGYTF
17 | TRBJ1-4 | . | TRBD1 | TRBV6-6 | TGTGCCAGCAGTCTGAGCCCGACAGGGAACCATAATGAAAAACTGTTTTTT | CASSLSPTGNHNEKLFF
14 | TRBJ1-1 | . | . | TRBV4-2 | TGTGCCAGCAGCCAAGCAGTTACCCACACTGAAGCTTTCTTT | CASSQAVTHTEAFF
14 | TRBJ2-1 | . | TRBD2 | TRBV27 | TGTGCCAGCAGTTTAATACTAGCGGGAGGGCGGCTGTTCTTC | CASSLILAGGRLFF
15 | TRBJ1-4 | . | TRBD1 | TRBV27 | TGTGCCAGCAGTTTGGCTGGACAGGGGAATGAAAAACTGTTTTTT | CASSLAGQGNEKLFF
14 | TRBJ2-2 | . | . | TRBV29-1 | TGCAGCGTCTACAGTTACAGGGACACCGGGGAGCTGTTTTTT | CSVYSYRDTGELFF
15 | TRBJ1-4 | . | TRBD1 | TRBV7-9 | TGTGCCAGCAGTCCGCTTGGAGGGGGCGCGGGGAAACTGTTTTTT | CASSPLGGGAGKLFF
14 | TRBJ2-2 | . | TRBD2 | TRBV7-9 | TGTGCCAGCAGCTTAGGGCGGGAGCCCGGGGAGCTGTTTTTT | CASSLGREPGELFF
18 | TRBJ2-7 | few | . | TRBV27 | TGTGCCAGCAGTTATTCATCGGCTAACAGGGCCCTGGGATACGAGCAGTACTTC | CASSYSSANRALGYEQYF
18 | TRBJ1-1 | . | . | TRBV12-5 | TGTGCTAGTGGTACCCGGACAGCCCCGACCGTTCTGAACACTGAAGCTTTCTTT | CASGTRTAPTVLNTEAFF
15 | TRBJ2-7 | . | . | TRBV6-5 | TGTGCCAGCAGTTACTCCGACTTGAGCTCCTACGAGCAGTACTTC | CASSYSDLSSYEQYF
15 | TRBJ2-1 | . | TRBD1 | TRBV7-2 | TGTGCCAGCAGCTTAGAGGACAGGGGGTACAATGAGCAGTTCTTC | CASSLEDRGYNEQFF
16 | TRBJ2-1 | . | TRBD2 | TRBV5-1 | TGCGCCAGCAGCTTTTCGACTAGCGGGAGGGCTATTGAGCAGTTCTTC | CASSFSTSGRAIEQFF
16 | TRBJ2-1 | . | TRBD2 | TRBV19 | TGTGCCAGTAGTATTCTAGCGGGAGGGCTAGTCAATGAGCAGTTCTTC | CASSILAGGLVNEQFF
14 | TRBJ1-4 | . | . | TRBV4-3 | TGCGCCAGCAGCCAAGATGCCCAGGGTGGAAAACTGTTTTTT | CASSQDAQGGKLFF
14 | TRBJ1-2 | . | . | TRBV28 | TGTGCCAGCAGTTTATACCAGGATAACTATGGCTACACCTTC | CASSLYQDNYGYTF
14 | TRBJ2-1 | once | TRBD2 | TRBV29-1 | TGCAGCGTCAAAACTAGCGGGAGATACAATGAGCAGTTCTTC | CSVKTSGRYNEQFF